This is a list of T cell receptor beta chains from one sample in a study of T-cell reconstitution after alpha-beta-depleted transplantation in children. One entry per CDR3 protein, called by TCRdb with MiXCR from the PCR reads. The sample has some 310,000 distinct CDR3 sequences, around 25% seen once. The source was PBMCs, mostly from graft donor cells, collected 180 days after TCRalphabeta/CD19-depleted stem cell transplant. Receptor source: a male patient younger than 18 who had a stem cell transplant for acute lymphoblastic leukemia, so the T cells may come from the graft donor. CDR3s include the opening cysteine and the closing phenylalanine or tryptophan. The D gene is left open where the match is weak. For some rows the clone size is stated as once, few or many, or as a class when expanded; others skip it.

clone_size j_call cdr3_length d_call v_call cdr3_aa
. TRBJ1-1 11 . TRBV29-1 CSLTWNTEAFF
. TRBJ1-2 17 TRBD1 TRBV5-6 CASTRGLQGAFNYGYTF
. TRBJ2-1 14 TRBD2 TRBV3-1 CASSQGLAGTKQFF
few TRBJ2-7 15 TRBD1 TRBV12-3/TRBV12-4 CASSFRLQGAYEQYF
few TRBJ1-5 15 TRBD1 TRBV5-1 CASSFWTGPNQPQHF
. TRBJ2-7 15 TRBD2 TRBV29-1 CSAGLAGLSSYEQYF
few TRBJ2-3 15 . TRBV10-3 CAISDGIRGTDTQYF
. TRBJ2-1 15 TRBD2 TRBV12-3/TRBV12-4 CASSWGLAGAYEQFF
. TRBJ1-3 16 TRBD1 TRBV4-1 CASSQGGQGAGNTIYF
. TRBJ1-4 15 . TRBV20-1 CSARGGGFHNEKLFF
few TRBJ2-1 19 TRBD2 TRBV24-1 CATSDFPGLAGGAYNEQFF
few TRBJ2-1 16 . TRBV20-1 CSARSPTSLPYNEQFF
. TRBJ2-5 14 . TRBV6-5 CASSYVDSQETQYF
few TRBJ2-7 16 TRBD2 TRBV20-1 CSAKPLPGTSSYEQYF
few TRBJ1-4 13 . TRBV12-3/TRBV12-4 CASTPDQNEKLFF
. TRBJ1-1 12 . TRBV12-3/TRBV12-4 CASSIGGTEAFF
. TRBJ2-2 15 . TRBV12-3/TRBV12-4 CASSFGGLLTGELFF
. TRBJ2-1 16 TRBD1 TRBV18 CASSPRQGDTNNEQFF
. TRBJ2-1 13 . TRBV10-1 CASSESGHNEQFF
few TRBJ2-3 13 . TRBV24-1 CATSLSGTDTQYF
few TRBJ1-1 15 TRBD1 TRBV7-3 CASSLTRQGNTEAFF
few TRBJ2-7 13 . TRBV7-2 CASSLGASTEQYF
many TRBJ2-1 15 TRBD2 TRBV10-3 CAISERSGSDNEQFF
. TRBJ2-7 17 TRBD2 TRBV11-2 CASSYLWTGLAGDEQYF